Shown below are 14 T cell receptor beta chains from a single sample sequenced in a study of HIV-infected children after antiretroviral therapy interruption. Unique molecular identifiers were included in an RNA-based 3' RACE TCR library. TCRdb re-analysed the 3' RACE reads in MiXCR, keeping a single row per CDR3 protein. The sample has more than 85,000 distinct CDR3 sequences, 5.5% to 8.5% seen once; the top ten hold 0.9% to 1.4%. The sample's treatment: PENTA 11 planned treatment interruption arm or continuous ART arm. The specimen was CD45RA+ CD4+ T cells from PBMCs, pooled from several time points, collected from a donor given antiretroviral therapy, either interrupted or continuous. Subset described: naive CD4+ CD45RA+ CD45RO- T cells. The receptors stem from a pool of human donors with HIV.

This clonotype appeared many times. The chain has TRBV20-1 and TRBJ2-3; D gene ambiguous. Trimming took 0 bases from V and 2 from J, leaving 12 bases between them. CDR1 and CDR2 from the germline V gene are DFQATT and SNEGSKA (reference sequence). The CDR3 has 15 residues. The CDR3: CSARDRLTNTDTQYF. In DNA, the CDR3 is TGCAGTGCTAGAGACAGACTCACAAACACAGATACGCAGTATTTT.

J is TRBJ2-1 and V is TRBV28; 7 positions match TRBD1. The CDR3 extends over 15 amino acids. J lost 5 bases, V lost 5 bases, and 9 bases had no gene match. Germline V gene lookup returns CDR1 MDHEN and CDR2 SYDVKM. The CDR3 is CASSPGDRINNEQFF. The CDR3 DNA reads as TGTGCCAGCAGTCCAGGGGACAGAATCAACAATGAGCAGTTCTTC.

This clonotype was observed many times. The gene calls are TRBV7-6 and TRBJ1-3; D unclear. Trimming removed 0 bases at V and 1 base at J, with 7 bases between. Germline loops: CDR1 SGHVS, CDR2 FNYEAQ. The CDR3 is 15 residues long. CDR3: CASSLAFGSGNTIYF. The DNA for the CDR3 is TGTGCCAGCAGCTTAGCGTTTGGGTCTGGAAACACCATATATTTT.

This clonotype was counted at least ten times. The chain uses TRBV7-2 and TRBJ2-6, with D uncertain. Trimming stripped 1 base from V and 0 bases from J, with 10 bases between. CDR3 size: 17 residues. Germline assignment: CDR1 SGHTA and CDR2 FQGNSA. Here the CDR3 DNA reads TGTGCCAGCAGCTTAGGGCCTGACATCTCTGGGGCCAACGTCCTGACTTTC. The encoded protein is CASSLGPDISGANVLTF. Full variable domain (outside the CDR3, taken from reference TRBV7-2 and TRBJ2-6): GAGVSQSPSNKVTEKGKDVELRCDPISGHTALYWYRQSLGQGLEFLIYFQGNSAPDKSGLPSDRFSAERTGGSVSTLTIQRTQQEDSAVYLCASSLGPDISGANVLTFGAGSRLTVL.

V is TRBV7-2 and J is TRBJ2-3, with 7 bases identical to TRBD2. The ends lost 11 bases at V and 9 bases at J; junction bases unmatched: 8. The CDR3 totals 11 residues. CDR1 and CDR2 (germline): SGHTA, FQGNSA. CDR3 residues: CASAGGGTQYF. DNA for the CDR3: TGTGCCTCGGCCGGGGGAGGGACGCAGTATTTT. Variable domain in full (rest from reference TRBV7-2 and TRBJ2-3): GAGVSQSPSNKVTEKGKDVELRCDPISGHTALYWYRQSLGQGLEFLIYFQGNSAPDKSGLPSDRFSAERTGGSVSTLTIQRTQQEDSAVYLCASAGGGTQYFGPGTRLTVL.

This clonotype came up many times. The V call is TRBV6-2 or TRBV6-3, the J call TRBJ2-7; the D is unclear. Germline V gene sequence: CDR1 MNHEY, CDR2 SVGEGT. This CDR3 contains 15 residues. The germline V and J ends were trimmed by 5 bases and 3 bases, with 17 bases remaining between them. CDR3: CASSNGPRNHYEQYF. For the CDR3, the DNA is TGTGCCAGCAGTAACGGGCCCCGGAACCACTACGAGCAGTACTTC.

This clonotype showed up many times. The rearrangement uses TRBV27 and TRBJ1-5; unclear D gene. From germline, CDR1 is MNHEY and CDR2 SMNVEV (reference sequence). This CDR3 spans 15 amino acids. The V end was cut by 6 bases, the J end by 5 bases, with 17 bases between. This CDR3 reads CASRKLSRSDQPQHF. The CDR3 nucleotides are TGTGCCAGCAGGAAATTAAGCCGGTCCGATCAGCCCCAGCATTTT.

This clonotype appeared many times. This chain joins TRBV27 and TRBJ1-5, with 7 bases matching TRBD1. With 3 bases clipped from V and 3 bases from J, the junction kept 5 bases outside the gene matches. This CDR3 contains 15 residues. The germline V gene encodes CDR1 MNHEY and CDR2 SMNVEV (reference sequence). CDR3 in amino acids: CASSFSGGFNQPQHF. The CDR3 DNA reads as TGTGCCAGCAGTTTTTCAGGGGGATTCAATCAGCCCCAGCATTTT.

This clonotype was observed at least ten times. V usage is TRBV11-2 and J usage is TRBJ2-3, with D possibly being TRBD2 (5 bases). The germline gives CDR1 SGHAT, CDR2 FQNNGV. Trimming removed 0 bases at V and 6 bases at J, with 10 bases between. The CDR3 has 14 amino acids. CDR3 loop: CASSLDPSSDTQYF. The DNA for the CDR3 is TGTGCCAGCAGCTTAGATCCTAGCAGCGATACGCAGTATTTT.

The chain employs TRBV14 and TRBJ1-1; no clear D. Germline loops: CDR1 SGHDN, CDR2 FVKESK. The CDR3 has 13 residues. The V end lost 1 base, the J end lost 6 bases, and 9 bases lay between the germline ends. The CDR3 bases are TGTGCCAGCAGCCAAGGGGAGGCTCCTGAAGCTTTCTTT. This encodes CASSQGEAPEAFF.

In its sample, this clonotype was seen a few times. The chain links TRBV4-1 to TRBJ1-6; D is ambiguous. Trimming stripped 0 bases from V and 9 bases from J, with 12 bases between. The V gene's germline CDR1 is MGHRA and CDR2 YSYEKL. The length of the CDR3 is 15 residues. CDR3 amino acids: CASSQDVPRSSPLHF. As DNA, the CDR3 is TGCGCCAGCAGCCAAGATGTCCCGAGAAGTTCACCCCTCCACTTT.

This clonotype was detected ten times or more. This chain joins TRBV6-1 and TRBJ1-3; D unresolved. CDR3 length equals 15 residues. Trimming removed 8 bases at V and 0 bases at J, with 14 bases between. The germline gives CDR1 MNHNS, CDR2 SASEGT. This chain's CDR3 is CASYPLGNSGNTIYF. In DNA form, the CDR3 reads TGTGCCAGCTACCCCCTAGGAAACTCTGGAAACACCATATATTTT.

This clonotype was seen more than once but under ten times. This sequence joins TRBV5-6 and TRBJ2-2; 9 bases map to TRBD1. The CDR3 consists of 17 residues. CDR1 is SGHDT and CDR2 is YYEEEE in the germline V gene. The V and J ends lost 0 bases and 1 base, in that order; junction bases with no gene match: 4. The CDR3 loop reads CASSLARTGENTGELFF. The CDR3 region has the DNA TGTGCCAGCAGCTTGGCCAGGACAGGGGAGAACACCGGGGAGCTGTTTTTT. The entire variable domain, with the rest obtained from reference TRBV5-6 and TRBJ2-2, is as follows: DAGVTQSPTHLIKTRGQQVTLRCSPKSGHDTVSWYQQALGQGPQFIFQYYEEEERQRGNFPDRFSGHQFPNYSSELNVNALLLGDSALYLCASSLARTGENTGELFFGEGSRLTVL.

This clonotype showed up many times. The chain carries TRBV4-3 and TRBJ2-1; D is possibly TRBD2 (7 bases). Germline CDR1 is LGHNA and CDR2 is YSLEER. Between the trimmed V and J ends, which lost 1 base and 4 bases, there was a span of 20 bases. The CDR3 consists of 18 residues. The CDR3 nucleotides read TGCGCCAGCAGCCAAGGTGCCAGCGGGACATACTATTACAATGAGCAGTTCTTC. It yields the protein CASSQGASGTYYYNEQFF.